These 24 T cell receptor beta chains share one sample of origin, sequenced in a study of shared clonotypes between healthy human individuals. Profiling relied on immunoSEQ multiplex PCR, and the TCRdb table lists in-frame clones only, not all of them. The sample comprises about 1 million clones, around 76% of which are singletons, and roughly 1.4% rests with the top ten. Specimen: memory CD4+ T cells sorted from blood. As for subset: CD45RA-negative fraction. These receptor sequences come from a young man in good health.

In DNA form, the CDR3 reads TGTGCCAGCAGCTTAGGATGGGCGTTCCAACGGGCTGAAGCTTTCTTT. This codes for CASSLGWAFQRAEAFF. The V gene is TRBV7-9, the J gene TRBJ1-1; the D is unclear. The V gene's germline CDR1 is SEHNR and CDR2 FQNEAQ (reference sequence). V shed 1 base and J shed 6 bases, with 18 bases lying between them. This CDR3 spans 16 amino acids.

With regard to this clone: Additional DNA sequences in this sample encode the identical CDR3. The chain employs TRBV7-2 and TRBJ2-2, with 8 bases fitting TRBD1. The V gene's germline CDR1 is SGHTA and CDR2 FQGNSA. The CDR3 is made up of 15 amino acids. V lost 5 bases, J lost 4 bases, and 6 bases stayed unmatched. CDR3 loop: CASSLGQGRTGELFF. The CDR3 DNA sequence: TGTGCCAGCAGCCTTGGACAGGGCCGCACCGGGGAGCTGTTTTTT.

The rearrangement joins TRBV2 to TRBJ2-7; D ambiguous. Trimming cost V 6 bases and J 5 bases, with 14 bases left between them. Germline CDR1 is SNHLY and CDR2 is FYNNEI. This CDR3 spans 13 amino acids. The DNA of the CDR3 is TGTGCCAGCAGAACACGTCGGGTGCACGAGCAGTACTTC. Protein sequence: CASRTRRVHEQYF.

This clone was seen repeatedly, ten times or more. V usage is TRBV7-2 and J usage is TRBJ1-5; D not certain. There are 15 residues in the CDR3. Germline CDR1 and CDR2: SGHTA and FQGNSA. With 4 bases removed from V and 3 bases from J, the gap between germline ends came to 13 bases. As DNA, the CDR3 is TGTGCCAGCAGCTGGCGACATGGGTACAATCAGCCCCAGCATTTT. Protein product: CASSWRHGYNQPQHF.

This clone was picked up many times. The CDR3 loop reads CASSPRLGSTDTQYF. CDR3 DNA sequence: TGTGCCAGCAGCCCCCGACTCGGGAGCACAGATACGCAGTATTTT. The V call is TRBV7-8, the J call TRBJ2-3; no reliable D call. V was shortened by 5 bases and J by 0 bases, with 12 bases between the two germline ends. Germline CDR1 and CDR2: SGHVS and FQNEAQ. The CDR3 contains 15 residues.

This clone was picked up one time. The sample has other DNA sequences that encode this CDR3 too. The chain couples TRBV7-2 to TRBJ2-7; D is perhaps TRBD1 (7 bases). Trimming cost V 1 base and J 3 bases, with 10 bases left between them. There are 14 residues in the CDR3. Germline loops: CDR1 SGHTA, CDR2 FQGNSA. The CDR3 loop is CASSLGQGGYEQYF. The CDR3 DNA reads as TGTGCCAGCAGCTTAGGCCAGGGGGGCTACGAGCAGTACTTC. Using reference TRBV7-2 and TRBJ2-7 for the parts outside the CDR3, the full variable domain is GAGVSQSPSNKVTEKGKDVELRCDPISGHTALYWYRQSLGQGLEFLIYFQGNSAPDKSGLPSDRFSAERTGGSVSTLTIQRTQQEDSAVYLCASSLGQGGYEQYFGPGTRLTVT.

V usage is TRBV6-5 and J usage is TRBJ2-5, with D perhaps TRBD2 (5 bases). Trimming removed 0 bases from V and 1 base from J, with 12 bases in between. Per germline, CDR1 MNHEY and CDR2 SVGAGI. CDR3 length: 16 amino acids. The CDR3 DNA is TGTGCCAGCAGTTACTCGCGCCTTGAGGGCCAAGAGACCCAGTACTTC. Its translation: CASSYSRLEGQETQYF.

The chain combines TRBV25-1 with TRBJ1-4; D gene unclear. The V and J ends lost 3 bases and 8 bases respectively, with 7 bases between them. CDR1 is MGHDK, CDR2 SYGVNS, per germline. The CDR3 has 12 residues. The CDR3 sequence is CASSDRVEKLFF. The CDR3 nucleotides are TGTGCCAGCAGTGATAGGGTGGAAAAACTGTTTTTT.

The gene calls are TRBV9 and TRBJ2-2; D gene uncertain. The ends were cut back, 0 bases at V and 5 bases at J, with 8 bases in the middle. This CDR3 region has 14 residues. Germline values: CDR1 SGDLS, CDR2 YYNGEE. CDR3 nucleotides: TGTGCCAGCAGCGTAGATCCCAAAACCGGGGAGCTGTTTTTT. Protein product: CASSVDPKTGELFF.

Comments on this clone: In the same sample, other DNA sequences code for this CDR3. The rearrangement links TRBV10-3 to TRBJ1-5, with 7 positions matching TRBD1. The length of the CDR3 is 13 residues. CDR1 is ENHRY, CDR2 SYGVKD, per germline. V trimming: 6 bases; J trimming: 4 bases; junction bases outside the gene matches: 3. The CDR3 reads CAIRGQTNQPQHF. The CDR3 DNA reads TGTGCCATCAGGGGACAGACGAATCAGCCCCAGCATTTT.

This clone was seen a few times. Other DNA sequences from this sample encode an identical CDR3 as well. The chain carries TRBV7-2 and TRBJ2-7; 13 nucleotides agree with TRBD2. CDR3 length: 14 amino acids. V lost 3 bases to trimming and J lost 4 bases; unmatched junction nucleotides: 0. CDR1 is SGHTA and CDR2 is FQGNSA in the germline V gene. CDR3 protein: CASSLGLAGYEQYF. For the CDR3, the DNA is TGTGCCAGCAGCTTGGGACTAGCGGGGTACGAGCAGTACTTC.

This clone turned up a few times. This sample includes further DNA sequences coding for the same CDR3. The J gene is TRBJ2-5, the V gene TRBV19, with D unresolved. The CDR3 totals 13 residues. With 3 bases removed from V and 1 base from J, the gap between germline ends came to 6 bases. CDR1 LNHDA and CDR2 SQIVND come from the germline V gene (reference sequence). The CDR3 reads CASSIVGQETQYF. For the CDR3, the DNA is TGTGCCAGTAGTATCGTCGGCCAAGAGACCCAGTACTTC.

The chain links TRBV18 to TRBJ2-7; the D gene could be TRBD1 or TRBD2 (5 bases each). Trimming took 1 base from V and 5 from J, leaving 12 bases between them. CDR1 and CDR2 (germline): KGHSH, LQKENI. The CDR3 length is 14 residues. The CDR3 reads CASSPREGTDEQYF. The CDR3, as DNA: TGTGCCAGCTCACCACGGGAAGGGACGGACGAGCAGTACTTC.

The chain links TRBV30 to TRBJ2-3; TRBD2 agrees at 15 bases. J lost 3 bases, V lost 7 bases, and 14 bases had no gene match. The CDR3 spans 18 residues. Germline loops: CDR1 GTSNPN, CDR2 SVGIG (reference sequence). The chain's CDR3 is CASNGGTSGRIGTDTQYF. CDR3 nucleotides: TGTGCCTCGAATGGCGGGACTAGCGGGAGGATTGGAACAGATACGCAGTATTTT.

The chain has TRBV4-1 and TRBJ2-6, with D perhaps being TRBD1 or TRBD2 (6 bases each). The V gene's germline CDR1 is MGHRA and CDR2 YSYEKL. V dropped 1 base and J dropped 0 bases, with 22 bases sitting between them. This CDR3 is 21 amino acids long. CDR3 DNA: TGCGCCAGCAGCCAAGTTTGGGGAGGCGCAGGGGTTATCTCTGGGGCCAACGTCCTGACTTTC. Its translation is CASSQVWGGAGVISGANVLTF.

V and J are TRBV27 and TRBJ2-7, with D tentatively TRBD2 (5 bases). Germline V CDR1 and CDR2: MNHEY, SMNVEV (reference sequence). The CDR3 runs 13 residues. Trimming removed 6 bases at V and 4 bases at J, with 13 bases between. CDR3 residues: CASSERAWYEQYF. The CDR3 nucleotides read TGTGCCAGCAGCGAGAGGGCCTGGTACGAGCAGTACTTC.

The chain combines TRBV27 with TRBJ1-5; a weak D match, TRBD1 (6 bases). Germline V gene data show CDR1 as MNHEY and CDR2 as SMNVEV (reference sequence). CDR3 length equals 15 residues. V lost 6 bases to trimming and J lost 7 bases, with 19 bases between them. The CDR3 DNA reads TGTGCCAGCAGATCGCTAGCGGGGGCGAGACAGCCCCAGCATTTT. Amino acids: CASRSLAGARQPQHF.

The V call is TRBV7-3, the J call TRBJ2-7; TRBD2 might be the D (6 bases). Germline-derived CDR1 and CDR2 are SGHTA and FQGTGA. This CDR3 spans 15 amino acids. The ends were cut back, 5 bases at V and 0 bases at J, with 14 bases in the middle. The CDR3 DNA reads TGTGCCAGCAGCAAGGGAGCCGGGAGCTCCTACGAGCAGTACTTC. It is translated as CASSKGAGSSYEQYF.

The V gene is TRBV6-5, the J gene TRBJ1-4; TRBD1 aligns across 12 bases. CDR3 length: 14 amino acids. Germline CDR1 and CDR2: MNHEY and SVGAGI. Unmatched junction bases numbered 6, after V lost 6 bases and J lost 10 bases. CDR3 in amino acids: CASRPGTGGRKLFF. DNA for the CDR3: TGTGCCAGCAGACCCGGGACAGGGGGCAGAAAACTGTTTTTT.

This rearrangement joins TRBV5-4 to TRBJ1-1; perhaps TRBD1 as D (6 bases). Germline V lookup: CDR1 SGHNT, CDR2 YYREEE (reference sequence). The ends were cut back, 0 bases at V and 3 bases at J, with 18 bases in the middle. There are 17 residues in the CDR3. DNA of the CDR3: TGTGCCAGCAGCTTGGGCGGGGGGGCCCATTTTGACACTGAAGCTTTCTTT. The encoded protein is CASSLGGGAHFDTEAFF.

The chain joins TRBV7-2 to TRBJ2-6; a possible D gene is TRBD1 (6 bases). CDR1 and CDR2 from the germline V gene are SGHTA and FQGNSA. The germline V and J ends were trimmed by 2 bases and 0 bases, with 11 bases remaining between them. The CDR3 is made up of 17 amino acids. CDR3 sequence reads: CASSLSRGSSGANVLTF. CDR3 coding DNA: TGTGCCAGCAGCTTATCGAGGGGGAGCTCTGGGGCCAACGTCCTGACTTTC.

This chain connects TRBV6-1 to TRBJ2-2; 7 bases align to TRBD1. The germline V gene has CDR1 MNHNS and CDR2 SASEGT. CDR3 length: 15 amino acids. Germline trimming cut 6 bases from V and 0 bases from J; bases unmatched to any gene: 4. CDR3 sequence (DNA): TGTGCCAGCAGATTAGGGGGCGCGAACACCGGGGAGCTGTTTTTT. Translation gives CASRLGGANTGELFF.

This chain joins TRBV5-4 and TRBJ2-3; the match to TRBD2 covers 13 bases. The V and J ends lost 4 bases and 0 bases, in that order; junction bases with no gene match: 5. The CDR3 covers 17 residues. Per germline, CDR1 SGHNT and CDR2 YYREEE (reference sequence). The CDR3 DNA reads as TGTGCCAGCAGCCCCGGGACTAGCGGGACAAGCACAGATACGCAGTATTTT. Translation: CASSPGTSGTSTDTQYF.

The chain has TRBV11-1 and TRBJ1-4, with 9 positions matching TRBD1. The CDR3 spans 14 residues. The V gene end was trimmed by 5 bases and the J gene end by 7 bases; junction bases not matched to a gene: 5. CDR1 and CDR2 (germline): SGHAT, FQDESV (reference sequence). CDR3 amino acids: CASSKGQGGEKLFF. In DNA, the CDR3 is TGTGCCAGCAGCAAGGGACAGGGCGGTGAAAAACTGTTTTTT.